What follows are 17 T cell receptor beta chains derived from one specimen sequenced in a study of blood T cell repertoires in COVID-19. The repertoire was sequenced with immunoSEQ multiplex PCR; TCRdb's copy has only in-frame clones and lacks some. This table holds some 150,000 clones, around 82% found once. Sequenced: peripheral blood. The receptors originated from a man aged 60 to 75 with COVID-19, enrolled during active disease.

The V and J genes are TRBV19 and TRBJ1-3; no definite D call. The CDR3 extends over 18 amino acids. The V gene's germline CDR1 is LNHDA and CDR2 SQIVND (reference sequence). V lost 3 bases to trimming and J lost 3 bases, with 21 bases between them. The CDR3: CASSIGTGEGSFGNTIYF. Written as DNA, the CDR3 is TGTGCCAGTAGTATCGGTACTGGGGAGGGTTCATTTGGAAACACCATATATTTT.

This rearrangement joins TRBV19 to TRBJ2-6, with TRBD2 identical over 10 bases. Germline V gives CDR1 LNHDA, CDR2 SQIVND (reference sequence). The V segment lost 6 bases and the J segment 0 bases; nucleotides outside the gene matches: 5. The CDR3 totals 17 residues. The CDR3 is CASRLLAGSSGANVLTF. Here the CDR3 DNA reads TGTGCCAGTAGGCTACTAGCGGGGAGCTCTGGGGCCAACGTCCTGACTTTC.

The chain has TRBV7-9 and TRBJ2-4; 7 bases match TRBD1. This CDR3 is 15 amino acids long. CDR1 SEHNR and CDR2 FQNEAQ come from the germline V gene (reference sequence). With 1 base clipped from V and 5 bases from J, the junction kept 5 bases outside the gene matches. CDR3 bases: TGTGCCAGCAGCTTAGGAGGGCAGGGGGAAAACATTCAGTACTTC. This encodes CASSLGGQGENIQYF.

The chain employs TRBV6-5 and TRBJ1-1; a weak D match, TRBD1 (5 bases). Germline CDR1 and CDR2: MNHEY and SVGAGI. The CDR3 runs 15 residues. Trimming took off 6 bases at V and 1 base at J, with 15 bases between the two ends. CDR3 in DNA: TGTGCCAGCAGCCCCGCCGCAGGGCAGAACACTGAAGCTTTCTTT. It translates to CASSPAAGQNTEAFF.

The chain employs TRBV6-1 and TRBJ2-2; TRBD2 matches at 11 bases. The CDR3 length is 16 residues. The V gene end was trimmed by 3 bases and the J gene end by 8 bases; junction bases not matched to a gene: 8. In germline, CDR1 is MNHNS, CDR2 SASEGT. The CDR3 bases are TGTGCCAGCAGTGATATAACTAGCGGGAGATTTGGGGAGCTGTTTTTT. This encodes CASSDITSGRFGELFF.

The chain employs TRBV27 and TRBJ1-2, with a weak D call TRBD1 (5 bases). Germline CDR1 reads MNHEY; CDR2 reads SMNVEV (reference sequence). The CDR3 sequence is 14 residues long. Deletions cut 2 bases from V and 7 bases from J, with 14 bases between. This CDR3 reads CASSLSRAVVGYTF. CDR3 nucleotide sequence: TGTGCCAGCAGTTTAAGCAGGGCAGTCGTTGGCTACACCTTC.

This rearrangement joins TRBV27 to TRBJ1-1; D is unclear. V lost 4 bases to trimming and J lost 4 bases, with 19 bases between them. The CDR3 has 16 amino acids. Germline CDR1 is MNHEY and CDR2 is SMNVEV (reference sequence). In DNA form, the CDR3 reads TGTGCCAGCAGTTCCTCAAGCGCCCCGGTCAGCACTGAAGCTTTCTTT. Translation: CASSSSSAPVSTEAFF.

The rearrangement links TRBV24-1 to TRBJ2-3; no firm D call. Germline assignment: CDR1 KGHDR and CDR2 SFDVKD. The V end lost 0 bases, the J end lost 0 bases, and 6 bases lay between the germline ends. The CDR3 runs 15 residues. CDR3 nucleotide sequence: TGTGCCACCAGTGATTTGGACACCAGCACAGATACGCAGTATTTT. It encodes CATSDLDTSTDTQYF.

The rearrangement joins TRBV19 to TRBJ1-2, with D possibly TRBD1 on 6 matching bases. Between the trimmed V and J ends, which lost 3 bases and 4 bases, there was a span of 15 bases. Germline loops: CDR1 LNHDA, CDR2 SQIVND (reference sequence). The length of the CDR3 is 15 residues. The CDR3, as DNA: TGTGCCAGTAGTATCCTCTCGGGGGGCGGCTATGGCTACACCTTC. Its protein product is CASSILSGGGYGYTF.

The CDR3 is CASSQGQSSNSNQPQHF. The CDR3 DNA sequence: TGTGCCAGCAGCCAGGGACAGTCCTCTAATAGCAATCAGCCCCAGCATTTT. V gene TRBV3-1 (or the pseudogene TRBV3-2) combines with J gene TRBJ1-5; 7 bases agree with TRBD1. CDR1 is LGHDT and CDR2 is YNNKEL in the germline V gene (reference sequence). Unmatched junction bases numbered 8, after V lost 3 bases and J lost 0 bases. This CDR3 has 17 amino acids.

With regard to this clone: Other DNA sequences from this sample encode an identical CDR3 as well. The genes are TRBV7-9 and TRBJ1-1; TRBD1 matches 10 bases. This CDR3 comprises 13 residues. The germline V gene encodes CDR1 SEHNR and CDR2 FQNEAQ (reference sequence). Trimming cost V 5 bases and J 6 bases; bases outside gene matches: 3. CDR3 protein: CASSLGQGAEAFF. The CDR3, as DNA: TGTGCCAGCAGCCTAGGACAGGGGGCTGAAGCTTTCTTT. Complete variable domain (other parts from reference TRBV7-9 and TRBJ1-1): DTGVSQNPRHKITKRGQNVTFRCDPISEHNRLYWYRQTLGQGPEFLTYFQNEAQLEKSRLLSDRFSAERPKGSFSTLEIQRTEQGDSAMYLCASSLGQGAEAFFGQGTRLTVV.

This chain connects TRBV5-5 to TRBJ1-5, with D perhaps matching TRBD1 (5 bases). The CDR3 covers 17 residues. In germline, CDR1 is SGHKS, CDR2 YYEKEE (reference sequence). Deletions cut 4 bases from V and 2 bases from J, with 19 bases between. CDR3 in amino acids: CASSLETGGWGNQPQHF. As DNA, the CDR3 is TGTGCCAGCAGCCTAGAGACCGGGGGGTGGGGCAATCAGCCCCAGCATTTT.

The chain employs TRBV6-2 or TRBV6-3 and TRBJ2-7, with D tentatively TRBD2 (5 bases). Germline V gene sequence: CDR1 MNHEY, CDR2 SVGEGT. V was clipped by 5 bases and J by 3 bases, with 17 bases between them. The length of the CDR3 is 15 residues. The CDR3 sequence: CASSTNMRADYEQYF. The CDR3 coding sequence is TGTGCCAGCAGTACGAATATGAGGGCTGACTACGAGCAGTACTTC.

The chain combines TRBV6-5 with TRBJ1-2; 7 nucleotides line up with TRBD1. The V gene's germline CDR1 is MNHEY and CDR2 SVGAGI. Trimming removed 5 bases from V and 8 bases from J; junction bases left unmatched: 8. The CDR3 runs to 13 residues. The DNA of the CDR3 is TGTGCCAGCAGTACCCGACAGGGTGGAGGCTACACCTTC. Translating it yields CASSTRQGGGYTF.

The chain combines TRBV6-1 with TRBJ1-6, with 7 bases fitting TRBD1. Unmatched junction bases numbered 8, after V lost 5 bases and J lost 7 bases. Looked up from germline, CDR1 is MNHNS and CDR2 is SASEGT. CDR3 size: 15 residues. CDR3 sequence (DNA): TGTGCCAGCAGTTCAAAGGACAGGACGAATTCACCCCTCCACTTT. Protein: CASSSKDRTNSPLHF.

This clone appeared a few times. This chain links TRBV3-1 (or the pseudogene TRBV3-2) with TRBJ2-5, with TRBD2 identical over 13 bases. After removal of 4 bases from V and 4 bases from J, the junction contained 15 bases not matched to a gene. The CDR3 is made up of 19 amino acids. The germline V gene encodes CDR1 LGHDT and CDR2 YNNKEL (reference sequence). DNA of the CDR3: TGTGCCAGCAGCCCGAAAGTCATACTAGCGGGAGGGGAGCGAGAGACCCAGTACTTC. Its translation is CASSPKVILAGGERETQYF.

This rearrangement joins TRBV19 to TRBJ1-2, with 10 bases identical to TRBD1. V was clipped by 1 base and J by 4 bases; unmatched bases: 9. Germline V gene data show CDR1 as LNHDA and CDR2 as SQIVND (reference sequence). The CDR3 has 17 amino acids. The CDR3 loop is CASSIGGTGVSGYGYTF. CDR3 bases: TGTGCCAGTAGTATAGGGGGGACAGGGGTGTCCGGCTATGGCTACACCTTC.